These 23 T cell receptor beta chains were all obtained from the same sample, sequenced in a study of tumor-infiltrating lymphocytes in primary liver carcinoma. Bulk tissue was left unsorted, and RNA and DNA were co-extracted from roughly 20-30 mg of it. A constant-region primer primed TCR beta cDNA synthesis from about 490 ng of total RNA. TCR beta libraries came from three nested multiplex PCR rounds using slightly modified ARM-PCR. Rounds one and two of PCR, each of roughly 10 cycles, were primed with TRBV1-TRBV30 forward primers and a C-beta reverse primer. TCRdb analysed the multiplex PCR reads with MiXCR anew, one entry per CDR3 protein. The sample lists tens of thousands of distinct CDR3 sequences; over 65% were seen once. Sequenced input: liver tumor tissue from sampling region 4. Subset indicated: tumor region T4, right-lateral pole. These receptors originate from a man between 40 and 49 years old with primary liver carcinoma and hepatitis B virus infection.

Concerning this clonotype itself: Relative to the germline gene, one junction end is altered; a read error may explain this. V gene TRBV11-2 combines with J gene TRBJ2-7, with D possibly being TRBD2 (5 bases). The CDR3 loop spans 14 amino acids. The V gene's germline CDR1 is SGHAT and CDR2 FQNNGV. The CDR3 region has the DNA TGTGCCAGCACCTCTAACGGGAACTCCTACGAGCATTACTTC. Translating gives CASTSNGNSYEHYF.

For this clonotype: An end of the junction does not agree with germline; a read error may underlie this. CDR3 sequence (DNA): TGCGCTAGCTCCGGACTAGCGGATTACCAAGAGACCCGGTACTTC. Translating gives CASSGLADYQETRYF. V is TRBV5-1 and J is TRBJ2-5; 10 bases align to TRBD2. CDR3 length: 15 amino acids. CDR1 is SGHRS, CDR2 YFSETQ, per germline. The variable domain in full, with the rest retrieved from reference TRBV5-1 and TRBJ2-5, is KAGVTQTPRYLIKTRGQQVTLSCSPISGHRSVSWYQQTPGQGLQFLFEYFSETQRNKGNFPGRFSGRQFSNSRSEMNVSTLELGDSALYLCASSGLADYQETRYFGPGTRLLVL.

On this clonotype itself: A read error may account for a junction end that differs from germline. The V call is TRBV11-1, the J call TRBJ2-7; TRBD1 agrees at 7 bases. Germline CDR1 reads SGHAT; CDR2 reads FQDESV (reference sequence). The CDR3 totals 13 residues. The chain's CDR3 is CASRGKRFYEQYF. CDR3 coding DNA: TGTGCTAGCAGGGGGAAGCGGTTCTACGAGCAGTACTTC.

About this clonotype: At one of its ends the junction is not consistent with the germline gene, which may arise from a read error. CDR3 region: CASSLGGHSPYNEQLF. CDR3 in DNA: TGTGCCAGCAGTTTAGGGGGTCATAGCCCCTACAATGAGCAGCTCTTC. V usage is TRBV28 and J usage is TRBJ2-1; D is perhaps TRBD1 or TRBD2 (5 bases each). The V gene's germline CDR1 is MDHEN and CDR2 SYDVKM. The CDR3 length is 16 residues.

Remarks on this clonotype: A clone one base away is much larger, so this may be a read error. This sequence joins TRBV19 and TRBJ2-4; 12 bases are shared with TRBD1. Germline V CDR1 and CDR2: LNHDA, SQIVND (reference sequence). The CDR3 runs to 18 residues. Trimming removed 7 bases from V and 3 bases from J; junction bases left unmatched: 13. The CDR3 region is CASIIGTGGGMDKNIQYF. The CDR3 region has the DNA TGTGCCAGTATTATCGGGACAGGGGGCGGGATGGACAAAAACATTCAGTACTTC.

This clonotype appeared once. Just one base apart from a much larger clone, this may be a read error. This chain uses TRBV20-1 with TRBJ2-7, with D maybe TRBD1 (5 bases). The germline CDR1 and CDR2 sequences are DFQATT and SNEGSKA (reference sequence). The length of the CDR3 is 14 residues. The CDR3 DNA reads TGCAGTGCTGGGTCGTCGGACAACTACTACGAGCAGCACTTC. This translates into CSAGSSDNYYEQHF.

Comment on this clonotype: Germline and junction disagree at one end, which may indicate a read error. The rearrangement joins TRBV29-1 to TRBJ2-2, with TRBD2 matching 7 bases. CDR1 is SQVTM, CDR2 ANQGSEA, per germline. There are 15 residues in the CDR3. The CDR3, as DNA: TGCAGCGTTGGGACTAGTGCGGCGAACACCGGGGAGCAGTTGTTT. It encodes CSVGTSAANTGEQLF.

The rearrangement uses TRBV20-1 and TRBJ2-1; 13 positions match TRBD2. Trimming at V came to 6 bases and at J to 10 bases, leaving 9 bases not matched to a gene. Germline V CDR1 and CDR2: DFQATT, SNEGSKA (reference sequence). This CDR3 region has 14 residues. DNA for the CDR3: TGCAGTGCCAGGGGGACTAGCGGGATGGAGGAGCAGTTCTTC. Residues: CSARGTSGMEEQFF.

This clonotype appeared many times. In DNA, the CDR3 is TGCAGTGCCAGGGGGCAGGGAGATTACAATGAGCAGTTCTTC. It encodes CSARGQGDYNEQFF. The J gene is TRBJ2-1, the V gene TRBV20-1; 8 bases fit TRBD1. The germline CDR1 and CDR2 sequences are DFQATT and SNEGSKA (reference sequence). This CDR3 comprises 14 residues. V gave up 6 bases and J gave up 4 bases; unmatched junction bases: 8.

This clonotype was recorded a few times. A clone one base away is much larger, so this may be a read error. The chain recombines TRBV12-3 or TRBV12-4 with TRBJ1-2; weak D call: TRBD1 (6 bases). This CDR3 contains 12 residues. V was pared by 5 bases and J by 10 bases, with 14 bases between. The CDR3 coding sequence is TGTGCCAGCAGTCTACACAGGGAGGACTACACCTTC. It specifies CASSLHREDYTF.

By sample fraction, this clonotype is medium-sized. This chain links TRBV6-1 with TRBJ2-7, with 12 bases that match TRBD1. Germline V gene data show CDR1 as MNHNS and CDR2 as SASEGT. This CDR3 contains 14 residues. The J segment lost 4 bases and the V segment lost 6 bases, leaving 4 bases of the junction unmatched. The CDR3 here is CASRPGQGAYEQYF. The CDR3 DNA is TGTGCCAGCAGGCCGGGACAGGGGGCTTACGAGCAGTACTTC.

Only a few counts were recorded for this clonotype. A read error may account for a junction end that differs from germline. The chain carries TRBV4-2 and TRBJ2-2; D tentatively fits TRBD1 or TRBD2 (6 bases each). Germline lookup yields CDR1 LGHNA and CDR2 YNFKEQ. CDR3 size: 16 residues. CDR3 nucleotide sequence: TGTGCCAGCAGCCAAGGGGGGGCAGACCCCACCGGGGAGCAGTTGTTT. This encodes CASSQGGADPTGEQLF.

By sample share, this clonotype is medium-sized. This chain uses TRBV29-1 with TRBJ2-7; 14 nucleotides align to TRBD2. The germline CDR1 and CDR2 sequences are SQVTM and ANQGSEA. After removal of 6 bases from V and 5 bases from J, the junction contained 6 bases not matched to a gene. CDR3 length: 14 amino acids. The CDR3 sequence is CSVRTSGRSHEQYF. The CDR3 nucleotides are TGCAGCGTCCGGACTAGCGGGAGGAGCCACGAGCAGTACTTC.

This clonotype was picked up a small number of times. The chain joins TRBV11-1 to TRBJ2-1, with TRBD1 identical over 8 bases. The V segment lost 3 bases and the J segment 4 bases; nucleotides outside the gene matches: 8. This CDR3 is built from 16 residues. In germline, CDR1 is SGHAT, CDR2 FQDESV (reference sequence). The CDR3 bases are TGTGCCAGCAGCTTGGGACAGGCCAGCTCTTACAATGAGCAGTTCTTC. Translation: CASSLGQASSYNEQFF.

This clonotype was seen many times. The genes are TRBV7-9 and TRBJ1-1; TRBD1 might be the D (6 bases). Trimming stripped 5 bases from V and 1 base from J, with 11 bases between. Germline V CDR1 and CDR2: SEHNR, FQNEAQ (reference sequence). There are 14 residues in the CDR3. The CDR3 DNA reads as TGTGCCAGCAGCCCTCCAGGGGCGAACACTGAAGCTTTCTTT. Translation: CASSPPGANTEAFF.

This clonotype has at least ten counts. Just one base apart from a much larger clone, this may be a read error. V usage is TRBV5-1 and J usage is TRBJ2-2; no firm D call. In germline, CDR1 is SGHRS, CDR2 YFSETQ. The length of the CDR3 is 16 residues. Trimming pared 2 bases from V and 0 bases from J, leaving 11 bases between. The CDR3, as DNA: TGCGCCAGCAGCTTACATCACTGGACGAACACCGGGGAGCTGTTTTTT. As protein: CASSLHHWTNTGELFF.

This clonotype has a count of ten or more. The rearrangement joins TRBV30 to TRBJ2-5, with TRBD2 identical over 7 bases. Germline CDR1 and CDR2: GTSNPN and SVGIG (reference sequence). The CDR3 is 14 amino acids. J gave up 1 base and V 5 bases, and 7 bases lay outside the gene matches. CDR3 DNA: TGTGCCTGGTTTCAGGGAGGGCTCCAAGAGACCCAGTACTTC. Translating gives CAWFQGGLQETQYF.

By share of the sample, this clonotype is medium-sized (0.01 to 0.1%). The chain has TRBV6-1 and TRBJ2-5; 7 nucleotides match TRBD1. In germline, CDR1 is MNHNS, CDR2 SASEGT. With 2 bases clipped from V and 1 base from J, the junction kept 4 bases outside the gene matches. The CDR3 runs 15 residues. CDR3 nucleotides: TGTGCCAGCAGTGAAATACCAGGGGGCCAAGAGACCCAGTACTTC. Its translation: CASSEIPGGQETQYF.

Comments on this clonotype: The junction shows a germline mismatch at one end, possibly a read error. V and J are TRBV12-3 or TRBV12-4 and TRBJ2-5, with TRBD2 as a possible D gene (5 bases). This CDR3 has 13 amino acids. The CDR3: CASSLPGIEAQYF. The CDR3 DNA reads TGTGCCAGTAGTTTACCGGGGATAGAAGCCCAGTACTTC.

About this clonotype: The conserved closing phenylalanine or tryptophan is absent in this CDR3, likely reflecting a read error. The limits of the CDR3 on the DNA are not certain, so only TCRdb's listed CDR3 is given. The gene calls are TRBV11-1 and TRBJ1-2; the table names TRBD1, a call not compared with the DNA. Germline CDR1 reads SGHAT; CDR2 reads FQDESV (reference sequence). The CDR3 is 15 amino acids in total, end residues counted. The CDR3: CASSRGRGANYGYIV.

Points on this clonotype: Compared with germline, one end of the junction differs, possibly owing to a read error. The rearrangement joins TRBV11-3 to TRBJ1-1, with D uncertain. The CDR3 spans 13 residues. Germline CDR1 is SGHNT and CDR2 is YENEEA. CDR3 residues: CANSLAVNTVAFF. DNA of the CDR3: TGTGCCAACAGCTTAGCAGTTAATACTGTAGCTTTCTTT.

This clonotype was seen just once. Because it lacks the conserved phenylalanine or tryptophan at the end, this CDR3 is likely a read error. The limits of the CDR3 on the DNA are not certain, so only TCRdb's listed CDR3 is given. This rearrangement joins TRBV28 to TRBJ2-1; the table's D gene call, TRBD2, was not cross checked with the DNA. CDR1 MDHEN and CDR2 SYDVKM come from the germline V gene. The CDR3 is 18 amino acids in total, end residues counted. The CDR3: CASSLPSGGGQWYNEHFL.

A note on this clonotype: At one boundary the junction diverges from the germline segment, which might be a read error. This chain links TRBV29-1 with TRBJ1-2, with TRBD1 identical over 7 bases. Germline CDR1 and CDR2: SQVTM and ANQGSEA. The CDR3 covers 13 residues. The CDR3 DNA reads TGCAGCGTTGAAGTAAGCAGGGGGGATGGCTACGCCTTC. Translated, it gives CSVEVSRGDGYAF.